The rows below give T cell receptor beta chains drawn from one sample of a study of PD-1 blockade in mismatch repair-deficient tumors. Sequencing was performed with immunoSEQ multiplex PCR; in TCRdb, only in-frame clones are kept and a portion is missing. This table holds tens of thousands of clones, roughly 80% found once. The specimen was peripheral blood, collected 12 weeks after starting pembrolizumab. The receptors derive from an adult with mismatch repair-deficient cancer. Each CDR3 is given with its conserved first and last residue. The order of the fields is V gene, D gene, clone size, J gene, CDR3 DNA, CDR3 protein. D genes are given only for firm matches. Not all rows give a size; the values are once, few, many and, for expanded clones, a class.

V gene: TRBV7-3
D gene: -
clone size: once
J gene: TRBJ2-2
CDR3 DNA: TGTGCCAGCAGCTCTACCGGGATCCTAACCGGGGAGCTGTTTTTT
CDR3 protein: CASSSTGILTGELFF

V gene: TRBV4-1
D gene: TRBD1
clone size: -
J gene: TRBJ1-2
CDR3 DNA: TGCGCCAGCAGCCAAGGAAGGGGGACAGGAGATGGCTACACCTTC
CDR3 protein: CASSQGRGTGDGYTF

V gene: TRBV7-2
D gene: -
clone size: -
J gene: TRBJ2-1
CDR3 DNA: TGTGCCAGCAGCCAGCGGCGCTCCTACAATGAGCAGTTCTTC
CDR3 protein: CASSQRRSYNEQFF

V gene: TRBV4-3
D gene: -
clone size: -
J gene: TRBJ1-2
CDR3 DNA: TGCGCCAGCAGCCAAGAGTGGGGCTTGGGGGCGATTAACTATGGCTACACCTTC
CDR3 protein: CASSQEWGLGAINYGYTF

V gene: TRBV30
D gene: TRBD1
clone size: -
J gene: TRBJ2-6
CDR3 DNA: TGTGCCTGGGACAGGGAATCTGGGGCCAACGTCCTGACTTTC
CDR3 protein: CAWDRESGANVLTF

V gene: TRBV19
D gene: -
clone size: -
J gene: TRBJ1-1
CDR3 DNA: TGTGCCAGTACTCTAAACTCAGGGGCTGACACTGAAGCTTTCTTT
CDR3 protein: CASTLNSGADTEAFF

V gene: TRBV7-8
D gene: -
clone size: -
J gene: TRBJ1-1
CDR3 DNA: TGTGCCAGCAGCTTAGGTACGATTGGCACTGAAGCTTTCTTT
CDR3 protein: CASSLGTIGTEAFF

V gene: TRBV2
D gene: TRBD1
clone size: -
J gene: TRBJ2-5
CDR3 DNA: TGTGCCAGCACCCAGGACAGGGGAAGAGAGACCCAGTACTTC
CDR3 protein: CASTQDRGRETQYF

V gene: TRBV5-4
D gene: -
clone size: -
J gene: TRBJ1-2
CDR3 DNA: TGTGCCAGCAGCTTGGTTGGCGGGGCGGGCGGCTACACCTTC
CDR3 protein: CASSLVGGAGGYTF

V gene: TRBV5-6
D gene: -
clone size: -
J gene: TRBJ2-1
CDR3 DNA: TGTGCCAGCAGCAGTAGCGGTTACAATGAGCAGTTCTTC
CDR3 protein: CASSSSGYNEQFF

V gene: TRBV7-9
D gene: -
clone size: -
J gene: TRBJ1-1
CDR3 DNA: TGTGCCAGCAGCTCAGCGGCTCGGGGCACTGAAGCTTTCTTT
CDR3 protein: CASSSAARGTEAFF

V gene: TRBV6-4
D gene: -
clone size: few
J gene: TRBJ2-3
CDR3 DNA: TGTGCCAGCAGTGACAAGGGCGACGGCACAGATACGCAGTATTTT
CDR3 protein: CASSDKGDGTDTQYF

V gene: TRBV7-2
D gene: TRBD1
clone size: -
J gene: TRBJ1-1
CDR3 DNA: TGTGCCAGCAGCCATTTGGGGGGACAGGAGCTACATGAAGCTTTCTTT
CDR3 protein: CASSHLGGQELHEAFF

V gene: TRBV7-2
D gene: -
clone size: -
J gene: TRBJ2-7
CDR3 DNA: TGTGCCAGCAGCCAAGGGGCGATACCATCGCCGCAGTACTTC
CDR3 protein: CASSQGAIPSPQYF

V gene: TRBV29-1
D gene: -
clone size: few
J gene: TRBJ1-3
CDR3 DNA: TGCAGCGTTGAAAAAGGAAACACCATATATTTT
CDR3 protein: CSVEKGNTIYF

V gene: TRBV29-1
D gene: -
clone size: once
J gene: TRBJ1-1
CDR3 DNA: TGCAGCGTTGAAGAGATGGCCGCGAACACTGAAGCTTTCTTT
CDR3 protein: CSVEEMAANTEAFF

V gene: TRBV5-5
D gene: -
clone size: -
J gene: TRBJ1-4
CDR3 DNA: TGTGCCAGCAGCTTGGGAGGGACCGATGGTGAAAAACTGTTTTTT
CDR3 protein: CASSLGGTDGEKLFF

V gene: TRBV19
D gene: -
clone size: -
J gene: TRBJ2-5
CDR3 DNA: TGTGCCAGTAGTAGTGACGGCCCCGGGGGTGAGACCCAGTACTTC
CDR3 protein: CASSSDGPGGETQYF

V gene: TRBV29-1
D gene: TRBD1
clone size: -
J gene: TRBJ2-7
CDR3 DNA: TGCAGCCAAGGGGGTGGTGACAGGGGGCTCGACGAGCAGTACTTC
CDR3 protein: CSQGGGDRGLDEQYF

V gene: TRBV6-6
D gene: -
clone size: -
J gene: TRBJ1-1
CDR3 DNA: TGTGCCAGCAGCCGAAGCCCACTGGGGAACACTGAAGCTTTCTTT
CDR3 protein: CASSRSPLGNTEAFF

V gene: TRBV9
D gene: TRBD2
clone size: -
J gene: TRBJ2-5
CDR3 DNA: TGTGCCAGCAGCGCGCCGGGACTAGGGTTGGAGACCCAGTACTTC
CDR3 protein: CASSAPGLGLETQYF

V gene: TRBV30
D gene: TRBD1
clone size: -
J gene: TRBJ2-5
CDR3 DNA: TGTGCCTGGAGTCCAGGGGGCATGGGGGAGACCCAGTACTTC
CDR3 protein: CAWSPGGMGETQYF

V gene: TRBV27
D gene: -
clone size: -
J gene: TRBJ2-7
CDR3 DNA: TGTGCCAGCAGTCTTGCTGGGGGACCCTCCTACGAGCAGTACTTC
CDR3 protein: CASSLAGGPSYEQYF

V gene: TRBV7-2
D gene: -
clone size: -
J gene: TRBJ2-1
CDR3 DNA: TGTGCCAGCAGCCAATCGGAGAGGGGCAAGCAGTTCTTC
CDR3 protein: CASSQSERGKQFF

V gene: TRBV6-5
D gene: -
clone size: -
J gene: TRBJ1-4
CDR3 DNA: TGTGCCAGCAGTTACTCGTCAGGGAGGAATGAAAAACTGTTTTTT
CDR3 protein: CASSYSSGRNEKLFF

V gene: TRBV11-3
D gene: -
clone size: -
J gene: TRBJ2-5
CDR3 DNA: TGTGCCAGCAGCTTTTTGCAGGGAAGTTCAGAGACCCAGTACTTC
CDR3 protein: CASSFLQGSSETQYF

V gene: TRBV5-4
D gene: TRBD2
clone size: -
J gene: TRBJ2-1
CDR3 DNA: TGTGCCAGCAGCTATAGGACTAGCGACAACAATGAGCAGTTCTTC
CDR3 protein: CASSYRTSDNNEQFF

V gene: TRBV7-6
D gene: -
clone size: -
J gene: TRBJ2-7
CDR3 DNA: TGTGCCAGCAGCTTAGCGCTGGGGATTTCACCCAGCTCCTACGAGCAGTACTTC
CDR3 protein: CASSLALGISPSSYEQYF

V gene: TRBV19
D gene: -
clone size: -
J gene: TRBJ1-3
CDR3 DNA: TGTGCCAGTACCTTCCGGTCGGAGGTTGTGCGTGGAAACACCATATATTTT
CDR3 protein: CASTFRSEVVRGNTIYF

V gene: TRBV5-8
D gene: TRBD1
clone size: once
J gene: TRBJ2-5
CDR3 DNA: TGTGCCAGCAGCCCGGACAGGCTCCAAGAGACCCAGTACTTC
CDR3 protein: CASSPDRLQETQYF

V gene: TRBV10-3
D gene: -
clone size: -
J gene: TRBJ2-7
CDR3 DNA: TGTGCCATCACTGGAAAGGGGAGTCTAAATGTCGGAGACGAGCAGTACTTC
CDR3 protein: CAITGKGSLNVGDEQYF

V gene: TRBV7-2
D gene: -
clone size: -
J gene: TRBJ1-2
CDR3 DNA: TGTGCCAGCAGCTTAGAGGTCCGGGGTTATTTAGGCTACACCTTC
CDR3 protein: CASSLEVRGYLGYTF

V gene: TRBV9
D gene: TRBD2
clone size: -
J gene: TRBJ2-5
CDR3 DNA: TGTGCCAGCAGCGTATCCTCGGGGGGGGAGACCCAGTACTTC
CDR3 protein: CASSVSSGGETQYF

V gene: TRBV7-2
D gene: TRBD2
clone size: -
J gene: TRBJ2-1
CDR3 DNA: TGTGCCAGCAGCCCCCCGGGACTAGCGGGAAATGAGCAGTTCTTC
CDR3 protein: CASSPPGLAGNEQFF

V gene: TRBV6-6
D gene: TRBD2
clone size: -
J gene: TRBJ2-3
CDR3 DNA: TGTGCCAGCAGTTCCGGACTAGCGGGAGGGCCGGATACGCAGTATTTT
CDR3 protein: CASSSGLAGGPDTQYF

V gene: TRBV9
D gene: -
clone size: -
J gene: TRBJ1-2
CDR3 DNA: TGTGCCAGCAGCGCCTCATCGGGGGGCTATGGCTACACCTTC
CDR3 protein: CASSASSGGYGYTF

V gene: TRBV6-5
D gene: -
clone size: once
J gene: TRBJ2-1
CDR3 DNA: TGTGCCAGCAGTTCCCCACGCACGGGTACCGGGTGGCAGTTCTTC
CDR3 protein: CASSSPRTGTGWQFF

V gene: TRBV2
D gene: -
clone size: few
J gene: TRBJ2-2
CDR3 DNA: TGTGCCGGGCTGGGTTCCGGGGAGCTGTTTTTT
CDR3 protein: CAGLGSGELFF

V gene: TRBV7-6
D gene: TRBD2
clone size: -
J gene: TRBJ2-1
CDR3 DNA: TGTGCCAGCAGACCGGGGACTAGCGGCTCCAATGAGCAGTTCTTC
CDR3 protein: CASRPGTSGSNEQFF

V gene: TRBV19
D gene: TRBD2
clone size: -
J gene: TRBJ2-2
CDR3 DNA: TGTGCCAGTAGTATAGCGGGGGGGCACGGGGAGCTGTTTTTT
CDR3 protein: CASSIAGGHGELFF

V gene: TRBV29-1
D gene: TRBD2
clone size: -
J gene: TRBJ2-1
CDR3 DNA: TGCAGCGTTGAAGAATTTATGGCGGGAGGTTCCAATGAGCAGTTCTTC
CDR3 protein: CSVEEFMAGGSNEQFF

V gene: TRBV6-5
D gene: TRBD1
clone size: -
J gene: TRBJ2-3
CDR3 DNA: TGTGCCAGCAGTTACGGGACAGGGAGGGCAGATACGCAGTATTTT
CDR3 protein: CASSYGTGRADTQYF

V gene: TRBV11-2
D gene: -
clone size: few
J gene: TRBJ2-7
CDR3 DNA: TGTGCCAGCAGCTTTGGCAGGGGAAATGAGCAGTACTTC
CDR3 protein: CASSFGRGNEQYF